The clone carrying this TCR beta chain came up a few times. Its antigen is not known. This sample was included in a study of T-cell memory formation after mild COVID-19. Study results and caveats: A subset of responding clones appeared in pre-infection memory, suggesting cross-reactive memory joined. CD8+ contracting clones occupied EMRA, while CD4+ ones occupied mainly CM and EM.

MiXCR was run by TCRdb on the 5' RACE reads, yielding one entry per CDR3 protein. The sample holds 350,000 or so distinct CDR3 sequences, around 13% seen once. CDR1 SGHVS and CDR2 FNYEAQ come from the germline V gene. The CDR3 totals 15 residues. The trim removed 5 bases at V and 9 bases at J, leaving 10 bases unmatched. The sequenced material came from PBMCs or a T cell subset sorted from them (not recorded which). The sequence was obtained from a man younger than 30 who had mild COVID-19 (a few samples of this study predate the infection). Cell type and time point are not known. The gene calls are TRBV7-6 and TRBJ1-6; 7 bases are a match to TRBD1. This CDR3 reads CASSGNRGELSPLHF. CDR3 nucleotides: TGTGCCAGCAGCGGAAACAGGGGAGAACTTTCACCCCTCCACTTT.